The 21 T cell receptor beta chains listed next were all sequenced from one sample in a study of response to subunit inactivated influenza vaccine. TCRdb fed the RT-PCR reads into MiXCR, producing one record per CDR3 protein. The sample holds fewer than 750,000 distinct CDR3 sequences, about 15% seen once. Source: PBMCs from blood, taken 11 to 12 days after vaccination. Receptors were obtained from a man aged 50-59 years who received an inactivated influenza vaccine.

This chain uses TRBV28 with TRBJ2-1; 9 bases are a match to TRBD1. The CDR3 spans 16 residues. Trimming removed 5 bases from V and 3 bases from J; junction bases left unmatched: 8. Germline V gene data show CDR1 as MDHEN and CDR2 as SYDVKM. CDR3 sequence: CASSSPGTGHYNEQFF. CDR3 nucleotides: TGTGCCAGCAGTAGTCCCGGGACAGGGCACTACAATGAGCAGTTCTTC.

This clonotype was counted a few times. The J gene is TRBJ1-2, the V gene TRBV12-3 or TRBV12-4, with D perhaps TRBD1 (6 bases). This CDR3 spans 14 amino acids. Trimming took off 7 bases at V and 4 bases at J, with 16 bases between the two ends. CDR3 region: CASTPLGASYGYTF. The CDR3 nucleotides are TGTGCCAGCACCCCCTTGGGGGCTAGCTATGGCTACACCTTC.

This clonotype came up a few times. The chain carries TRBV29-1 and TRBJ2-3, with D unresolved. Germline-derived CDR1 and CDR2 are SQVTM and ANQGSEA. V gave up 3 bases and J gave up 0 bases, with 1 base separating them. The CDR3 totals 11 residues. CDR3 sequence: CSVDSTDTQYF. CDR3 coding DNA: TGCAGCGTTGATAGCACAGATACGCAGTATTTT.

Only a few counts were recorded for this clonotype. The DNA of the CDR3 is TGCAGCGTTGATGGGACAGGGACGACAGATACGCAGTATTTT. Translation gives CSVDGTGTTDTQYF. J is TRBJ2-3 and V is TRBV29-1; 9 bases agree with TRBD1. CDR1 is SQVTM, CDR2 ANQGSEA, per germline. Unmatched junction bases numbered 4, after V lost 3 bases and J lost 3 bases. CDR3 size: 14 residues.

This clonotype was observed a handful of times. The chain combines TRBV6-5 with TRBJ2-7; 7 bases are a match to TRBD1. The CDR3 is made up of 14 amino acids. CDR1 is MNHEY, CDR2 SVGAGI, per germline. The V segment lost 2 bases and the J segment 1 base; nucleotides outside the gene matches: 2. The CDR3 here is CASSYETGSYEQYF. The DNA of the CDR3 is TGTGCCAGCAGTTACGAGACAGGGTCCTACGAGCAGTACTTC.

Note on this clonotype: One junction end disagrees with the germline gene, perhaps due to a read error. This rearrangement joins TRBV11-2 to TRBJ2-7; possible D gene TRBD1, 6 bases. From germline, CDR1 is SGHAT and CDR2 FQNNGV. The CDR3 has 14 amino acids. Here the CDR3 reads CASRFPDSPYEQYF. The CDR3, as DNA: TGTGCCAGCCGCTTCCCGGACAGTCCCTACGAGCAGTACTTC.

This clonotype was observed at least ten times. The V and J genes are TRBV12-3 or TRBV12-4 and TRBJ2-3; D is unclear. V was pared by 1 base and J by 6 bases, with 14 bases between. This CDR3 comprises 15 residues. CDR3 region: CASSLGGGKPDTQYF. Written as DNA, the CDR3 is TGTGCCAGCAGTTTAGGCGGCGGTAAACCCGATACGCAGTATTTT.

V usage is TRBV7-2 and J usage is TRBJ2-7; D not resolved. Trimming shortened V by 1 base and J by 3 bases, and 4 bases separated the two germline ends. The CDR3 is made up of 12 amino acids. Germline V lookup: CDR1 SGHTA, CDR2 FQGNSA. The CDR3: CASSLEYYEQYF. The CDR3, as DNA: TGTGCCAGCAGCTTAGAATACTACGAGCAGTACTTC.

This clonotype has only a few counts. The chain is built from TRBV20-1 and TRBJ2-2; D unresolved. V dropped 0 bases and J dropped 6 bases, with 8 bases sitting between them. The CDR3 length is 13 residues. Germline V lookup: CDR1 DFQATT, CDR2 SNEGSKA (reference sequence). CDR3 sequence: CSARDGFAGELFF. CDR3 DNA sequence: TGCAGTGCTAGAGATGGCTTTGCCGGGGAGCTGTTTTTT.

The chain links TRBV4-3 to TRBJ2-1; 9 bases are a match to TRBD2. V lost 0 bases and J lost 2; bases outside the gene matches: 8. This CDR3 comprises 18 residues. Germline CDR1 reads LGHNA; CDR2 reads YSLEER. CDR3 nucleotides: TGCGCCAGCAGCCAAGAAGGGCCTAGCGGGAACCCCTACAATGAGCAGTTCTTC. It is translated as CASSQEGPSGNPYNEQFF.

This clonotype was seen only a few times. The V gene is TRBV29-1, the J gene TRBJ1-1; possibly TRBD1 for D (6 bases). Between the trimmed V and J ends, which lost 7 bases and 1 base, there was a span of 16 bases. The CDR3 is made up of 14 amino acids. Germline loops: CDR1 SQVTM, CDR2 ANQGSEA. Written as DNA, the CDR3 is TGCAGCGCGGGGGCGGCGACAGCGAACACTGAAGCTTTCTTT. Translation gives CSAGAATANTEAFF.

The chain uses TRBV7-2 and TRBJ2-3, with TRBD2 matching 7 bases. The germline V gene has CDR1 SGHTA and CDR2 FQGNSA. The CDR3 totals 16 residues. The ends lost 0 bases at V and 5 bases at J; junction bases unmatched: 8. Here the CDR3 reads CASSLAGRPRGDTQYF. Written as DNA, the CDR3 is TGTGCCAGCAGCTTAGCCGGGAGGCCTAGGGGAGATACGCAGTATTTT.

The gene calls are TRBV28 and TRBJ2-2; no firm D call. Germline lookup yields CDR1 MDHEN and CDR2 SYDVKM. CDR3 length: 16 residues. V was cut by 3 bases and J by 1 base, with 12 bases left in between. The chain's CDR3 is CASSFLLVGNTGELFF. The CDR3 DNA sequence: TGTGCCAGCAGTTTTCTCTTAGTCGGGAACACCGGGGAGCTGTTTTTT.

This chain connects TRBV13 to TRBJ2-7, with D maybe TRBD1 (5 bases). CDR3 size: 14 residues. Trimming removed 4 bases at V and 3 bases at J, with 13 bases between. Looked up from germline, CDR1 is PRHDT and CDR2 is FYEKMQ (reference sequence). The CDR3 bases are TGTGCCAGCAGCTCAGGACACCGAAACTACGAGCAGTACTTC. Translation gives CASSSGHRNYEQYF.

V and J are TRBV28 and TRBJ1-2; a weak D match, TRBD1 (5 bases). Trimming took off 6 bases at V and 0 bases at J, with 14 bases between the two ends. CDR1 and CDR2 (germline): MDHEN, SYDVKM. CDR3 length: 15 residues. For the CDR3, the DNA is TGTGCCAGCAGGGTCGGGACCGGAGCTAACTATGGCTACACCTTC. This codes for CASRVGTGANYGYTF.

This clonotype was counted a few times. Here the CDR3 reads CASSEYGRGTDTQYF. CDR3 sequence (DNA): TGTGCCAGCAGTGAATACGGGAGAGGCACAGATACGCAGTATTTT. The chain joins TRBV6-4 to TRBJ2-3; a weak D match, TRBD2 (6 bases). CDR1 and CDR2 from the germline V gene are MRHNA and SNTAGT. V lost 3 bases and J 1 base, leaving 11 bases between the germline ends. The length of the CDR3 is 15 residues.

The chain is built from TRBV10-3 and TRBJ2-7, with TRBD2 identical over 10 bases. The germline gives CDR1 ENHRY, CDR2 SYGVKD. CDR3 length: 14 amino acids. The V and J ends lost 6 bases and 2 bases, in that order; junction bases with no gene match: 4. The DNA for the CDR3 is TGTGCCATCAGACTGACTAGCGGGCCCTACGAGCAGTACTTC. This encodes CAIRLTSGPYEQYF.

This clonotype turned up a few times. This rearrangement joins TRBV13 to TRBJ1-2; D may be TRBD1 (5 bases). V lost 3 bases and J lost 7, with 18 bases in between. Germline assignment: CDR1 PRHDT and CDR2 FYEKMQ (reference sequence). The length of the CDR3 is 15 residues. CDR3 sequence reads: CASSLGTGGSFGYTF. The CDR3 coding sequence is TGTGCCAGCAGCTTGGGGACGGGGGGGAGTTTTGGCTACACCTTC.

The gene calls are TRBV10-3 and TRBJ2-3; 10 nucleotides align to TRBD2. Trimming removed 0 bases from V and 3 bases from J; junction bases left unmatched: 6. Germline CDR1 and CDR2: ENHRY and SYGVKD. CDR3 size: 17 residues. CDR3 bases: TGTGCCATCAGTGAGTCAGGGGCTAGCGGGGGAACAGATACGCAGTATTTT. Residues: CAISESGASGGTDTQYF.

CDR3 sequence (DNA): TGTGCCACCAGCCAGAGTGGGTGGCAAGAGACCCAGTACTTC. It is translated as CATSQSGWQETQYF. The J gene is TRBJ2-5, the V gene TRBV15; no firm D call. V lost 5 bases, J lost 2 bases, and 12 bases lay in between. This CDR3 region has 14 residues. Germline values: CDR1 LNHNV, CDR2 YYDKDF (reference sequence).

V and J are TRBV2 and TRBJ2-3, with TRBD2 identical over 12 bases. Unmatched junction bases numbered 5, after V lost 6 bases and J lost 4 bases. The CDR3 sequence is 15 residues long. Germline CDR1 SNHLY, CDR2 FYNNEI. For the CDR3, the DNA is TGTGCCAGCAGGGGCACTAGCGGGGGGCCAGATACGCAGTATTTT. Translating gives CASRGTSGGPDTQYF.